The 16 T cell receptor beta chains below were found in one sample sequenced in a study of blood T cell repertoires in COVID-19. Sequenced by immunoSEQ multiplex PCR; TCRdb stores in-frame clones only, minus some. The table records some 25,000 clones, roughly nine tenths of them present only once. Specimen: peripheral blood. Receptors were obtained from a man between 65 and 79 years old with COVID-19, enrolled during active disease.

CDR3 region: CASSGLPGQGAQPQHF. The CDR3 bases are TGTGCCAGCAGTGGCCTCCCGGGACAGGGTGCTCAGCCCCAGCATTTT. The J gene is TRBJ1-5, the V gene TRBV6-1; TRBD1 agrees at 9 bases. This CDR3 spans 16 amino acids. With 4 bases clipped from V and 6 bases from J, the junction kept 10 bases outside the gene matches. Germline V CDR1 and CDR2: MNHNS, SASEGT.

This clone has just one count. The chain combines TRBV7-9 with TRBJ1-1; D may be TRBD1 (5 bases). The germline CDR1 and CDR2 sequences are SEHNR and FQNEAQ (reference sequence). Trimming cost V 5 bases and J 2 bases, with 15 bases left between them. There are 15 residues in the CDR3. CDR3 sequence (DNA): TGTGCCAGCAGCCTCCGGGGGAGATCAAACACTGAAGCTTTCTTT. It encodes CASSLRGRSNTEAFF.

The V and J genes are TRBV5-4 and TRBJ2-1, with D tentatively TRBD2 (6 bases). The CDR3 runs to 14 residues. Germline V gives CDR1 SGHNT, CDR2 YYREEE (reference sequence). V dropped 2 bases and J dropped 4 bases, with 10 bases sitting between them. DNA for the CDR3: TGTGCCAGCAGCTTTGGGGGGTCTTACAATGAGCAGTTCTTC. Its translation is CASSFGGSYNEQFF. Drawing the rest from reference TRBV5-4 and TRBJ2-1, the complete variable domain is ETGVTQSPTHLIKTRGQQVTLRCSSQSGHNTVSWYQQALGQGPQFIFQYYREEENGRGNFPPRFSGLQFPNYSSELNVNALELDDSALYLCASSFGGSYNEQFFGPGTRLTVL.

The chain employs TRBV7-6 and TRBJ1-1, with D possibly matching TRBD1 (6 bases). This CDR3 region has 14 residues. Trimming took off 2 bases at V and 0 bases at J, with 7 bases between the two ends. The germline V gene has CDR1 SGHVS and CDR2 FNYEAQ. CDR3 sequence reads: CASSLQGLNTEAFF. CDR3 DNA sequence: TGTGCCAGCAGCTTACAGGGGTTGAACACTGAAGCTTTCTTT.

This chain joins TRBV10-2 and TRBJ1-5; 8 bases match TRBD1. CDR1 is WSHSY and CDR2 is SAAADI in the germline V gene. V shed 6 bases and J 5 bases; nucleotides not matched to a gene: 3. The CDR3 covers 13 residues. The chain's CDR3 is CASRGQVDQPQHF. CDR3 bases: TGCGCCAGCAGGGGACAGGTTGATCAGCCCCAGCATTTT.

The DNA for the CDR3 is TGTGCCAGCAGTGACGGGACAGTCAGCACCTACGAGCAGTACTTC. It codes for CASSDGTVSTYEQYF. V usage is TRBV6-6 and J usage is TRBJ2-7; 7 nucleotides align to TRBD1. The CDR3 extends over 15 amino acids. Trimming cost V 5 bases and J 2 bases; bases outside gene matches: 9. The germline gives CDR1 MNHNY, CDR2 SVGAGI (reference sequence).

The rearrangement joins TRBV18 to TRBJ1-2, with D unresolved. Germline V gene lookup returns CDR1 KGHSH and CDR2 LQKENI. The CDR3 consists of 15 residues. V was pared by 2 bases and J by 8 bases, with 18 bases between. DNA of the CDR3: TGTGCCAGCTCACCAATTAGCGCGGATGGAGGGGGCTACACCTTC. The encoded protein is CASSPISADGGGYTF.

The CDR3 DNA reads TGTGCCAGCAGCCCTCGCGGAGGGAAGAACTACGAGCAGTACTTC. Protein product: CASSPRGGKNYEQYF. The chain joins TRBV14 to TRBJ2-7; D possibly corresponds to TRBD2 (6 bases). This CDR3 has 15 residues. In germline, CDR1 is SGHDN, CDR2 FVKESK. Trimming took off 4 bases at V and 3 bases at J, with 16 bases between the two ends.

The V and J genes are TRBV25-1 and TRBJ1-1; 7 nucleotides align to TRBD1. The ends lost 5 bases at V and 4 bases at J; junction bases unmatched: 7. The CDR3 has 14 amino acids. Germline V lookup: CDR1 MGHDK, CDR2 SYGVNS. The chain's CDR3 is CASSLRQGSTEAFF. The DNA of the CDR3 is TGTGCCAGCAGTCTACGACAGGGCAGCACTGAAGCTTTCTTT.

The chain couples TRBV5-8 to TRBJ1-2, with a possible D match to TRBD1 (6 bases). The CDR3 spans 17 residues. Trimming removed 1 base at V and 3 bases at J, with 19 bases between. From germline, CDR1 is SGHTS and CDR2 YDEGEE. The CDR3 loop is CASSLPQRGYGDYGYTF. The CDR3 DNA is TGTGCCAGCAGCTTGCCTCAAAGGGGGTATGGTGACTATGGCTACACCTTC.

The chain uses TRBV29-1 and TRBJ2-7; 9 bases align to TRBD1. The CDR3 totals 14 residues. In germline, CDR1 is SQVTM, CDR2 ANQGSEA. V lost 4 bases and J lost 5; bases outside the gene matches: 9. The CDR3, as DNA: TGCAGCGTTGCCCAACGCCGGGACAGGGACGAGCAGTACTTC. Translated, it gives CSVAQRRDRDEQYF.

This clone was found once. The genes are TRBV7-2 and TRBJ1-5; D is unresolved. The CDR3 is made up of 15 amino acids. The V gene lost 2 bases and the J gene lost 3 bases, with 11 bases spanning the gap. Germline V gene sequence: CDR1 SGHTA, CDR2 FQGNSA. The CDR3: CASSLSSTVNQPQHF. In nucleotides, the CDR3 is TGTGCCAGCAGCTTATCGTCCACAGTCAATCAGCCCCAGCATTTT.

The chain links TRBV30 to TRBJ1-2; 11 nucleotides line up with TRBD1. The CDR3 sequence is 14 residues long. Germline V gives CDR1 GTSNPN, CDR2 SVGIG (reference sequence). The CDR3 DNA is TGTGCTTTGACCCGGGACAGGGGGATTGGAGGCTACACCTTC. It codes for CALTRDRGIGGYTF.

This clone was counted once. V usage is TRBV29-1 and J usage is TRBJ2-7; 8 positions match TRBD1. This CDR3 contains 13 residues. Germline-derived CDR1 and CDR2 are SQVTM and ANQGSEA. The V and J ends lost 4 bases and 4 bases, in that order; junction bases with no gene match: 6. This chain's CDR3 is CSVVDRVGYEQYF. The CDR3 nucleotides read TGCAGCGTTGTGGACAGGGTCGGGTACGAGCAGTACTTC.

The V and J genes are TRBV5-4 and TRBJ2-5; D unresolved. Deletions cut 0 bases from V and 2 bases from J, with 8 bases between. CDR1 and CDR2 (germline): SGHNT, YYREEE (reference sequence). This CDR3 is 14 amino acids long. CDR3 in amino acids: CASSLGLDQETQYF. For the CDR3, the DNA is TGTGCCAGCAGCTTGGGCCTAGATCAAGAGACCCAGTACTTC.

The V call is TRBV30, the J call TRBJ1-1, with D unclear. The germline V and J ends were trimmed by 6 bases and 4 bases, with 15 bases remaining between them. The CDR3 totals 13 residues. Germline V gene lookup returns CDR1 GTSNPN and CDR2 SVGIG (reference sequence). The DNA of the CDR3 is TGTGCCTGCACCCCGGGAGAGTCCACTGAAGCTTTCTTT. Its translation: CACTPGESTEAFF. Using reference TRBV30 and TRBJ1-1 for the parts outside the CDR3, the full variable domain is SQTIHQWPATLVQPVGSPLSLECTVEGTSNPNLYWYRQAAGRGLQLLFYSVGIGQISSEVPQNLSASRPQDRQFILSSKKLLLSDSGFYLCACTPGESTEAFFGQGTRLTVV.